What follows is one T cell receptor (beta chain) and its context. The target antigen is unknown. This entry belongs to a study of T cell responses to AZD1222 COVID-19 vaccine. Study conclusions and caveats: The study found Spike-specific TCR breadth and depth rose after two AZD1222 doses. Without day 14 samples, only post-peak T cell repertoires were studied. Females made up more of the donors, who were largely white British, and clonal diversity may have come out too low.

Germline CDR1 SGHRS, CDR2 YFSETQ. CDR3 length equals 14 residues. Trimming stripped 4 bases from V and 4 bases from J, with 12 bases between. Sequencing used immunoSEQ multiplex PCR; TCRdb keeps in-frame clones, though not all of them. The repertoire includes 110,000 to 150,000 clones, approximately 90% of them detected once, and 3% to 3.5% sits in the top ten. This TCR came from an adult who received the AZD1222 COVID-19 vaccine. The specimen was peripheral blood, collected 28 days after the second AZD1222 dose. The chain joins TRBV5-1 to TRBJ1-5, with a weak D call TRBD1 (6 bases). The CDR3 spells CASSQTGLNQPQHF. CDR3 coding DNA: TGCGCCAGCAGCCAGACAGGCTTGAATCAGCCCCAGCATTTT.